The 10 T cell receptor beta chains presented below share a single source sample, sequenced in a study of post-analysis software for immune sequencing data. What these receptors recognize is not known. The authors incorporated unique molecular identifiers into the TCR beta cDNA libraries. One entry per CDR3 protein results from TCRdb running MiXCR on the PCR reads. The table has hundreds of thousands of distinct CDR3 sequences, about 27% seen once. Study-level points and caveats: A handful of TRBV segments were more frequent in patients than controls; TRBV5-6, TRBV5-1 and TRBV20-1 belonged to this group.

Material: blood. Source of these receptors: a girl aged 10 to 17 with multiple sclerosis.

This clonotype was seen more than once but under ten times. V is TRBV18 and J is TRBJ2-3; no definite D call. In germline, CDR1 is KGHSH, CDR2 LQKENI. Trimming pared 3 bases from V and 8 bases from J, leaving 9 bases between. This CDR3 comprises 12 residues. The chain's CDR3 is CASSPPPGTQYF. CDR3 DNA sequence: TGTGCCAGCTCACCCCCACCGGGTACGCAGTATTTT.

On this clonotype itself: One junction end does not reproduce the germline sequence, and a read error may be involved. The rearrangement uses TRBV7-7 and TRBJ2-5; D possibly corresponds to TRBD1 (6 bases). The CDR3 has 13 residues. Germline CDR1 reads SSHAT; CDR2 reads FNYEAQ (reference sequence). The CDR3 region is CASSQDRTETQYF. CDR3 DNA: TGTGCTAGCAGCCAGGACAGAACGGAGACCCAGTACTTC. Filled out from reference TRBV7-7 and TRBJ2-5, the complete variable domain reads GAGVSQSPRYKVTKRGQDVTLRCDPISSHATLYWYQQALGQGPEFLTYFNYEAQPDKSGLPSDRFSAERPEGSISTLTIQRTEQRDSAMYRCASSQDRTETQYFGPGTRLLVL.

CDR3 residues: CASSYGSGGTYNEQFF. CDR3 nucleotide sequence: TGTGCCAGCAGTTACGGGTCGGGGGGGACCTACAATGAGCAGTTCTTC. The V and J genes are TRBV6-6 and TRBJ2-1; 8 positions match TRBD2. CDR3 size: 16 residues. The ends lost 2 bases at V and 2 bases at J; junction bases unmatched: 5. Germline V gene sequence: CDR1 MNHNY, CDR2 SVGAGI (reference sequence).

This clonotype was found a few times. J is TRBJ1-1 and V is TRBV6-1, with 7 bases aligning to TRBD1. This CDR3 is built from 13 residues. The V segment lost 3 bases and the J segment 5 bases; nucleotides outside the gene matches: 3. Per germline, CDR1 MNHNS and CDR2 SASEGT. CDR3 protein: CASSDTTGTEAFF. For the CDR3, the DNA is TGTGCCAGCAGTGACACGACAGGGACTGAAGCTTTCTTT.

This clonotype has at least ten counts. DNA for the CDR3: TGTGCCAGCAGCCGGGTGTCGGGGACACAAGAGACCCAGTACTTC. Translating it yields CASSRVSGTQETQYF. The rearrangement joins TRBV5-5 to TRBJ2-5; the D gene is possibly TRBD1 (6 bases). The CDR3 is 15 amino acids. Germline lookup yields CDR1 SGHKS and CDR2 YYEKEE (reference sequence). V lost 4 bases and J lost 2, with 15 bases in between. Supplemented by reference TRBV5-5 and TRBJ2-5, the full variable domain reads DAGVTQSPTHLIKTRGQQVTLRCSPISGHKSVSWYQQVLGQGPQFIFQYYEKEERGRGNFPDRFSARQFPNYSSELNVNALLLGDSALYLCASSRVSGTQETQYFGPGTRLLVL.

The chain carries TRBV10-3 and TRBJ1-1, with D possibly being TRBD1 (5 bases). Trimming stripped 0 bases from V and 6 bases from J, with 11 bases between. Germline loops: CDR1 ENHRY, CDR2 SYGVKD. CDR3 length: 14 residues. CDR3 loop: CAISESRIGAEAFF. Written as DNA, the CDR3 is TGTGCCATCAGTGAGTCGAGAATAGGGGCTGAAGCTTTCTTT.

This chain joins TRBV4-2 and TRBJ1-2; D possibly corresponds to TRBD1 (5 bases). The V gene's germline CDR1 is LGHNA and CDR2 YNFKEQ. The CDR3 covers 15 residues. Trimming removed 0 bases from V and 7 bases from J, with 15 bases in between. CDR3 sequence (DNA): TGTGCCAGCAGCCAAGATCTCGGGGGGTCCGGTGGCTACACCTTC. It encodes CASSQDLGGSGGYTF.

The J gene is TRBJ1-5, the V gene TRBV5-1, with D possibly being TRBD1 (5 bases). CDR3 length equals 14 residues. V was cut by 1 base and J by 6 bases, with 11 bases left in between. Germline CDR1 and CDR2: SGHRS and YFSETQ. This CDR3 is CASSLTAGSQPQHF. The CDR3 nucleotides read TGCGCCAGCAGCTTGACTGCAGGGAGTCAGCCCCAGCATTTT.

This clonotype was counted at least ten times. This chain uses TRBV29-1 with TRBJ2-1; TRBD2 matches at 8 bases. The CDR3 totals 14 residues. V shed 6 bases, J shed 12 bases, and the junction held 16 bases outside the gene matches. Germline assignment: CDR1 SQVTM and CDR2 ANQGSEA. In DNA form, the CDR3 reads TGCAGCGTCGAAATCCTAGCGGGCGGCGGTGGGCAGTTCTTC. Its protein is CSVEILAGGGGQFF.

The V gene is TRBV28, the J gene TRBJ1-2; D is unclear. The CDR3 spans 13 residues. The germline CDR1 and CDR2 sequences are MDHEN and SYDVKM. The germline V and J ends were trimmed by 3 bases and 4 bases, with 9 bases remaining between them. This chain's CDR3 is CASSFRLSYGYTF. In nucleotides, the CDR3 is TGTGCCAGCAGTTTCCGTCTCTCCTATGGCTACACCTTC.